This T cell receptor (beta chain) was obtained from a study of blood T cells in healthy people across ages. The CDR3 spans 15 residues. V shed 1 base and J 5 bases; nucleotides not matched to a gene: 7. Germline lookup yields CDR1 MGHDK and CDR2 SYGVNS. A sample-barcoded 5' primer and a J-beta primer mix were used in a second PCR of roughly 7 to 11 cycles. TCRdb redid the calling of the 5' RACE reads with MiXCR, one entry per CDR3 protein. Among approximately 820,000 distinct CDR3 sequences listed, under 45% were seen once. The count of this clonotype is one. Sequencing was carried out using blood. The clonotype was recovered from a man aged 60-69 years in good health. This chain joins TRBV25-1 and TRBJ1-1; 7 bases are a match to TRBD1. The CDR3 reads CASSESHRGQTEAFF. CDR3 coding DNA: TGTGCCAGCAGTGAATCCCACAGGGGACAAACTGAAGCTTTCTTT.